The subject of this entry is one T cell receptor (beta chain). Trimming took 1 base from V and 5 from J, leaving 14 bases between them. The germline gives CDR1 SGHTA, CDR2 FQGNSA. The CDR3 has 15 amino acids. TCRdb's table, derived via immunoSEQ multiplex PCR, lists solely in-frame clones and lacks some. The profile shows roughly 56,000 clones, nearly 95% of them singletons. This entry belongs to a study of technical replicates of blood from several donors. V is TRBV7-2 and J is TRBJ2-5, with D tentatively TRBD2 (6 bases). The sequenced sample was PBMCs. The receptor comes from a human donor in good health. Some clones in this sample may be carry-over from other donors' samples. The CDR3 reads CASSLGGGIRETQYF. CDR3 sequence (DNA): TGTGCCAGCAGCTTAGGGGGCGGGATACGGGAGACCCAGTACTTC.